Listed below are T cell receptor beta chains from one sample, sequenced in a study of blood T cell repertoires in COVID-19. Method: immunoSEQ multiplex PCR; TCRdb's copy keeps in-frame clones and lacks some. Among 150,000 to 200,000 clones listed, more than 75% were seen once. Material for sequencing was peripheral blood. These TCRs come from a man in his forties with active or convalescent COVID-19. Both conserved end residues are part of each CDR3. The order of the fields is clone size, V gene, J gene, D gene, CDR3 DNA, CDR3 protein. A D gene is named only where the DNA matches it firmly. For some rows the clone size is stated as once, few or many, or as a class when expanded; others skip it.

clone_size: .; v_call: TRBV18; j_call: TRBJ2-7; d_call: TRBD1; cdr3_nt: TGTGCCAGCTCACCACTAGGGGACAGGGGCATACACTCCTACGAGCAGTACTTC; cdr3_aa: CASSPLGDRGIHSYEQYF
clone_size: .; v_call: TRBV3-1/TRBV3-2; j_call: TRBJ2-5; d_call: TRBD2; cdr3_nt: TGTGCCAGCAGCCAAGCCACTAGCGGGGGCCCCGGGGCGGCACCCTACTTC; cdr3_aa: CASSQATSGGPGAAPYF
clone_size: .; v_call: TRBV27; j_call: TRBJ2-5; d_call: TRBD1; cdr3_nt: TGTGCCAGCAGTCCCTGGACAGGGGAAGAGACCCAGTACTTC; cdr3_aa: CASSPWTGEETQYF
clone_size: .; v_call: TRBV5-8; j_call: TRBJ2-3; d_call: TRBD1; cdr3_nt: TGTGCCAGCAGCCTATCGGGACAGGCCCTGCCGACAGATACGCAGTATTTT; cdr3_aa: CASSLSGQALPTDTQYF
clone_size: .; v_call: TRBV3-1/TRBV3-2; j_call: TRBJ2-1; d_call: .; cdr3_nt: TGTGCCAGCAGCCAAGATCCAGGGGAGCAGTTCTTC; cdr3_aa: CASSQDPGEQFF
clone_size: .; v_call: TRBV5-1; j_call: TRBJ2-2; d_call: .; cdr3_nt: TGCGCCAGCATGAGTGTGCAGGGTACCCCCGGGGAGCTGTTTTTT; cdr3_aa: CASMSVQGTPGELFF
clone_size: once; v_call: TRBV11-2; j_call: TRBJ2-1; d_call: .; cdr3_nt: TGTGCCAGCAGATTAGAGTTCGGGGGCTACAATGAGCAGTTCTTC; cdr3_aa: CASRLEFGGYNEQFF
clone_size: .; v_call: TRBV6-5; j_call: TRBJ1-5; d_call: TRBD1; cdr3_nt: TGTGCCAGCAGCCGGACAGGGGAGATCAATCAGCCCCAGCATTTT; cdr3_aa: CASSRTGEINQPQHF
clone_size: .; v_call: TRBV2; j_call: TRBJ2-2; d_call: TRBD1; cdr3_nt: TGTGCCAGCCGAACCGGGACAGGGAGTACCGGGGAGCTGTTTTTT; cdr3_aa: CASRTGTGSTGELFF
clone_size: .; v_call: TRBV6-5; j_call: TRBJ2-7; d_call: .; cdr3_nt: TGTGCCAGCAGTTACTCTTCAGTCACCCGCCACGAGCAGTACTTC; cdr3_aa: CASSYSSVTRHEQYF
clone_size: .; v_call: TRBV11-3; j_call: TRBJ2-1; d_call: TRBD2; cdr3_nt: TGTGCCAGCAGCTCGCGGGGGGGACTCGGATACAATGAGCAGTTCTTC; cdr3_aa: CASSSRGGLGYNEQFF
clone_size: .; v_call: TRBV6-2/TRBV6-3; j_call: TRBJ1-5; d_call: .; cdr3_nt: TGTGCCAGCAGTTACTCGCTTCCCTACAATCAGCCCCAGCATTTT; cdr3_aa: CASSYSLPYNQPQHF
clone_size: .; v_call: TRBV18; j_call: TRBJ2-3; d_call: .; cdr3_nt: TGTGCCAGCTCGAGATCGACAGACACAGATACGCAGTATTTT; cdr3_aa: CASSRSTDTDTQYF
clone_size: .; v_call: TRBV9; j_call: TRBJ1-2; d_call: .; cdr3_nt: TGTGCCAGCAGCGCTACAGGGTACGGCTACACCTTC; cdr3_aa: CASSATGYGYTF
clone_size: .; v_call: TRBV6-1; j_call: TRBJ2-1; d_call: TRBD2; cdr3_nt: TGTGCCAGCAGTGAAGCGCGGGGGGGCCACAATGAGCAGTTCTTC; cdr3_aa: CASSEARGGHNEQFF
clone_size: .; v_call: TRBV19; j_call: TRBJ1-5; d_call: .; cdr3_nt: TGTGCCAGTAGCAAATATGGAGGTTTTGATCAGCCCCAGCATTTT; cdr3_aa: CASSKYGGFDQPQHF
clone_size: once; v_call: TRBV30; j_call: TRBJ2-3; d_call: .; cdr3_nt: TGTGCCACCCGATTACAGGGTAGCACAGATACGCAGTATTTT; cdr3_aa: CATRLQGSTDTQYF
clone_size: .; v_call: TRBV30; j_call: TRBJ1-4; d_call: TRBD1; cdr3_nt: TGTGCCTGGAGTGTCATCAGGGGGACCGGGGAAAAACTGTTTTTT; cdr3_aa: CAWSVIRGTGEKLFF
clone_size: .; v_call: TRBV3-1/TRBV3-2; j_call: TRBJ2-7; d_call: .; cdr3_nt: TGTGCCAGCAGCCAAGGGTCGCAGGGGTCCTACGAGCAGTACTTC; cdr3_aa: CASSQGSQGSYEQYF
clone_size: .; v_call: TRBV5-1; j_call: TRBJ2-7; d_call: TRBD2; cdr3_nt: TGCGCCAGCAGCCCCACCTTTAGCGGGGGGGCCGGGTACGAGCAGTACTTC; cdr3_aa: CASSPTFSGGAGYEQYF
clone_size: .; v_call: TRBV3-1/TRBV3-2; j_call: TRBJ2-2; d_call: .; cdr3_nt: TGTGCCAGCAGCCAAGATCTTCCGGAGCTGTTTTTT; cdr3_aa: CASSQDLPELFF
clone_size: .; v_call: TRBV15; j_call: TRBJ1-5; d_call: .; cdr3_nt: TGTGCCACCAGCAGAGACGCCAAAGGAGTCAATCAGCCCCAGCATTTT; cdr3_aa: CATSRDAKGVNQPQHF
clone_size: .; v_call: TRBV30; j_call: TRBJ1-3; d_call: .; cdr3_nt: TGTGCCTGGAGTGTAACAAGTTACTCTGGAAACACCATATATTTT; cdr3_aa: CAWSVTSYSGNTIYF
clone_size: few; v_call: TRBV30; j_call: TRBJ1-1; d_call: TRBD1; cdr3_nt: TGTGCCTGGGCCGGTACAGGGGGTGGATGGACTGAAGCTTTCTTT; cdr3_aa: CAWAGTGGGWTEAFF
clone_size: .; v_call: TRBV6-5; j_call: TRBJ2-5; d_call: TRBD2; cdr3_nt: TGTGCCAGCAGTTACAGACGTGGACTAGGTTCGGAGACCCAGTACTTC; cdr3_aa: CASSYRRGLGSETQYF
clone_size: .; v_call: TRBV19; j_call: TRBJ2-2; d_call: .; cdr3_nt: TGTGCCAGTAGTATGTCGGGATCGATCACCGGGGAGCTGTTTTTT; cdr3_aa: CASSMSGSITGELFF
clone_size: .; v_call: TRBV6-1; j_call: TRBJ1-5; d_call: .; cdr3_nt: TGTGCCAGCAGTGAGAGTAGGGGATGGCAGCCCCAGCATTTT; cdr3_aa: CASSESRGWQPQHF
clone_size: once; v_call: TRBV27; j_call: TRBJ2-7; d_call: .; cdr3_nt: TGTGCCAGCAGTTTAGATAGGGGAGGGGGGAGCTCCTACGAGCAGTACTTC; cdr3_aa: CASSLDRGGGSSYEQYF
clone_size: .; v_call: TRBV30; j_call: TRBJ1-4; d_call: .; cdr3_nt: TGTGCCTGGGGAAGGCAGGCTAATGAAAAACTGTTTTTT; cdr3_aa: CAWGRQANEKLFF
clone_size: .; v_call: TRBV9; j_call: TRBJ1-2; d_call: TRBD1; cdr3_nt: TGTGCCAGCGCACCCTGGGACAGGGGGTCGGATGGCTACACCTTC; cdr3_aa: CASAPWDRGSDGYTF
clone_size: once; v_call: TRBV9; j_call: TRBJ1-2; d_call: TRBD1; cdr3_nt: TGTGCCAGCAGCGGTGTGACAGGGGGTGGCGGCTACACCTTC; cdr3_aa: CASSGVTGGGGYTF
clone_size: .; v_call: TRBV2; j_call: TRBJ1-1; d_call: .; cdr3_nt: TGTGCCAGTACCGGGGGAAGGCGAACTGAAGCTTTCTTT; cdr3_aa: CASTGGRRTEAFF
clone_size: .; v_call: TRBV7-8; j_call: TRBJ2-7; d_call: .; cdr3_nt: TGTGCCAGCAGCTTAGACAGGCGCCGACAAACTCCCTACGAGCAGTACTTC; cdr3_aa: CASSLDRRRQTPYEQYF
clone_size: .; v_call: TRBV5-1; j_call: TRBJ1-1; d_call: TRBD1; cdr3_nt: TGCGCCAGCAGCTTGGGTCCGGGACAGGGAGGCACTGAAGCTTTCTTT; cdr3_aa: CASSLGPGQGGTEAFF
clone_size: .; v_call: TRBV5-1; j_call: TRBJ2-6; d_call: .; cdr3_nt: TGCGCCAGCAGGATCGGCTCTGGGGCCAACGTCCTGACTTTC; cdr3_aa: CASRIGSGANVLTF
clone_size: .; v_call: TRBV4-2; j_call: TRBJ1-3; d_call: .; cdr3_nt: TGTGCCAGCAGCCAAGTAGCCAGCCTCTCTGGAAACACCATATATTTT; cdr3_aa: CASSQVASLSGNTIYF
clone_size: .; v_call: TRBV9; j_call: TRBJ2-7; d_call: .; cdr3_nt: TGTGCCAGCAGCCTAACAGGGTACGAGCAGTACTTC; cdr3_aa: CASSLTGYEQYF
clone_size: once; v_call: TRBV13; j_call: TRBJ2-7; d_call: TRBD2; cdr3_nt: TGTGCCAGCAGCCCCAGACTAGCGGGGGGGCACTACGAGCAGTACTTC; cdr3_aa: CASSPRLAGGHYEQYF
clone_size: .; v_call: TRBV28; j_call: TRBJ1-5; d_call: .; cdr3_nt: TGTGCCAGCAGTCAGTATAGCAATCAGCCCCAGCATTTT; cdr3_aa: CASSQYSNQPQHF
clone_size: .; v_call: TRBV2; j_call: TRBJ2-3; d_call: .; cdr3_nt: TGTGCCAGCAGTGAAGCGGCGGGGCGCCCAGATACGCAGTATTTT; cdr3_aa: CASSEAAGRPDTQYF
clone_size: .; v_call: TRBV2; j_call: TRBJ1-1; d_call: .; cdr3_nt: TGTGCCAGCAGTGTACTTGGCAGGGGTGGTAGCGCTGAAGCTTTCTTT; cdr3_aa: CASSVLGRGGSAEAFF
clone_size: .; v_call: TRBV7-9; j_call: TRBJ1-1; d_call: TRBD1; cdr3_nt: TGTGCCAGCAGCTTCTCGGGGACAGTTACTGAAGCTTTCTTT; cdr3_aa: CASSFSGTVTEAFF
clone_size: once; v_call: TRBV5-6; j_call: TRBJ1-3; d_call: .; cdr3_nt: TGTGCCAGCAGCTTGGGGAGCTCTGGAAACACCATATATTTT; cdr3_aa: CASSLGSSGNTIYF
clone_size: .; v_call: TRBV6-5; j_call: TRBJ1-5; d_call: .; cdr3_nt: TGTGCCAGCAGTAGGGACAAAACCAATCAGCCCCAGCATTTT; cdr3_aa: CASSRDKTNQPQHF
clone_size: .; v_call: TRBV27; j_call: TRBJ2-1; d_call: TRBD1; cdr3_nt: TGTGCCAGCAGCCGGGGACAGGTCAATGAGCAGTTCTTC; cdr3_aa: CASSRGQVNEQFF
clone_size: medium-sized; v_call: TRBV19; j_call: TRBJ1-1; d_call: .; cdr3_nt: TGTGCCAGTAGTACCAAAGGGGGGGCGGTGAACACTGAAGCTTTCTTT; cdr3_aa: CASSTKGGAVNTEAFF
clone_size: .; v_call: TRBV7-9; j_call: TRBJ2-2; d_call: .; cdr3_nt: TGTGCCAGCAGCTTATCCCTGGGAGGAGGTAACACCGGGGAGCTGTTTTTT; cdr3_aa: CASSLSLGGGNTGELFF
clone_size: .; v_call: TRBV19; j_call: TRBJ2-1; d_call: TRBD2; cdr3_nt: TGTGCCAGTAGTATCGTAGCGGGGGGCCTTACCTACAATGAGCAGTTCTTC; cdr3_aa: CASSIVAGGLTYNEQFF
clone_size: .; v_call: TRBV5-4; j_call: TRBJ2-1; d_call: .; cdr3_nt: TGTGCCAGCTCCACAGGGTATGACGAGCAGTTCTTC; cdr3_aa: CASSTGYDEQFF
clone_size: .; v_call: TRBV9; j_call: TRBJ1-3; d_call: .; cdr3_nt: TGTGCCAGCAGCGTGGCCACTGGAAACACCATATATTTT; cdr3_aa: CASSVATGNTIYF
clone_size: .; v_call: TRBV28; j_call: TRBJ2-5; d_call: .; cdr3_nt: TGTGCCAGCAGTTTATTGGCCACTAAAGAGACCCAGTACTTC; cdr3_aa: CASSLLATKETQYF
clone_size: .; v_call: TRBV5-4; j_call: TRBJ1-1; d_call: .; cdr3_nt: TGTGCCAGCAGCTCTAACAGGGCCACTGAAGCTTTCTTT; cdr3_aa: CASSSNRATEAFF
clone_size: .; v_call: TRBV2; j_call: TRBJ2-1; d_call: TRBD2; cdr3_nt: TGTGCCAGAACCCAAGGACTAGCGGGGGATTACAATGAGCAGTTCTTC; cdr3_aa: CARTQGLAGDYNEQFF
clone_size: .; v_call: TRBV9; j_call: TRBJ1-3; d_call: TRBD1; cdr3_nt: TGTGCCAGCAGCGTAGAGGGGACAGCAGGAAACACCATATATTTT; cdr3_aa: CASSVEGTAGNTIYF
clone_size: .; v_call: TRBV3-1/TRBV3-2; j_call: TRBJ2-3; d_call: .; cdr3_nt: TGTGCCAGCAGCCTTTCAGGGAATACGCAGTATTTT; cdr3_aa: CASSLSGNTQYF
clone_size: .; v_call: TRBV19; j_call: TRBJ1-1; d_call: .; cdr3_nt: TGTGCCACCTATTACACTGAAGCTTTCTTT; cdr3_aa: CATYYTEAFF